This is a list of T cell receptor beta chains from one sample in a study of T cell responses to AZD1222 COVID-19 vaccine. Sequencing was performed with immunoSEQ multiplex PCR; in TCRdb, only in-frame clones are kept and a portion is missing. The profile shows 57,000 or so clones, roughly 85% of them singletons. Sequenced here: peripheral blood, sampled on day 0 of MenACWY control vaccination. These receptor sequences come from an adult in good health. Each CDR3 is given with its conserved first and last residue. D genes are given only for firm matches. Where a row states a size, it is once, few, many or the class of an expanded clone; other rows omit it.

V gene,clone size,D gene,J gene,CDR3 protein,CDR3 DNA
TRBV29-1,-,TRBD2,TRBJ2-2,CSGGTSGRSGELFF,TGCAGCGGAGGGACTAGCGGGAGATCCGGGGAGCTGTTTTTT
TRBV21-1,-,-,TRBJ1-6,CASSRTDASSYNSPLHF,TGTGCCAGCAGCAGAACAGACGCGAGCTCCTATAATTCACCCCTCCACTTT
TRBV28,-,TRBD1,TRBJ1-5,CASYQGAHQPQHF,TGTGCCAGTTATCAGGGGGCCCATCAGCCCCAGCATTTT
TRBV6-2/TRBV6-3,-,-,TRBJ2-2,CASSSPTGELFF,TGTGCCAGCAGTAGCCCCACCGGGGAGCTGTTTTTT
TRBV19,-,-,TRBJ1-5,CASSILVGQPQHF,TGTGCCAGTAGTATATTGGTCGGTCAGCCCCAGCATTTT
TRBV4-2,-,TRBD1,TRBJ2-2,CASSQGRQGSTGELFF,TGTGCCAGCAGCCAAGGGCGACAGGGGAGCACCGGGGAGCTGTTTTTT
TRBV6-5,-,TRBD1,TRBJ1-1,CASSYSGGQAYTEAFF,TGTGCCAGCAGTTACTCAGGAGGACAGGCCTACACTGAAGCTTTCTTT
TRBV7-9,-,TRBD1,TRBJ1-1,CASSFGTGPGAEAFF,TGTGCCAGCAGCTTCGGGACAGGGCCGGGGGCTGAAGCTTTCTTT
TRBV6-5,-,TRBD1,TRBJ2-2,CASRARRGRTGELFF,TGTGCCAGCAGGGCCCGCAGGGGGAGAACCGGGGAGCTGTTTTTT
TRBV6-6,-,-,TRBJ1-6,CASREEMLGTSPLHF,TGTGCCAGCAGAGAAGAGATGTTAGGAACTTCACCCCTCCACTTT
TRBV5-6,-,-,TRBJ1-1,CASSLAWQMNTEAFF,TGTGCCAGCAGCTTGGCCTGGCAGATGAACACTGAAGCTTTCTTT
TRBV3-1/TRBV3-2,-,TRBD2,TRBJ2-3,CASSSGGDTDTQYF,TGTGCCAGCAGTAGCGGGGGGGACACAGATACGCAGTATTTT
TRBV15,once,-,TRBJ2-1,CATSRRVDNEQFF,TGTGCCACCAGCAGGCGGGTCGACAATGAGCAGTTCTTC
TRBV6-5,-,-,TRBJ2-7,CASSYGAGYEQYF,TGTGCCAGCAGTTACGGGGCAGGGTACGAGCAGTACTTC
TRBV27,-,TRBD2,TRBJ2-1,CASSWGSGRTGRSSYNEQFF,TGTGCCAGCAGTTGGGGTAGCGGGAGGACGGGGCGGAGTTCCTACAATGAGCAGTTCTTC
TRBV28,-,-,TRBJ1-5,CASSLGGQPQHF,TGTGCCAGCAGCCTAGGGGGTCAGCCCCAGCATTTT
TRBV4-1,-,TRBD1,TRBJ2-1,CASSQDEGQGWNEQFF,TGCGCCAGCAGCCAAGACGAAGGACAGGGATGGAATGAGCAGTTCTTC
TRBV6-2/TRBV6-3,-,-,TRBJ2-1,CASSRSDYYNEQFF,TGTGCCAGCAGTCGCTCGGATTACTACAATGAGCAGTTCTTC
TRBV9,-,-,TRBJ2-1,CASSVVNNEQFF,TGTGCCAGCAGCGTAGTTAACAATGAGCAGTTCTTC
TRBV7-2,-,TRBD1,TRBJ1-5,CASSGQGNQPQHF,TGTGCCAGCAGCGGACAGGGAAATCAGCCCCAGCATTTT
TRBV6-5,-,-,TRBJ1-1,CASSYNTGLNTEAFF,TGTGCCAGCAGTTACAATACGGGGTTGAACACTGAAGCTTTCTTT
TRBV28,-,TRBD1,TRBJ1-2,CASSSGQGDGGYTF,TGTGCCAGCAGTTCCGGACAGGGGGATGGGGGCTACACCTTC
TRBV28,-,-,TRBJ2-3,CASSLVGYTQYF,TGTGCCAGCAGTTTAGTAGGGTATACGCAGTATTTT